The next 3 T cell receptor beta chains were all read from a single sample in a study of T cells after yellow fever vaccination. TCRdb fed the 5' RACE reads into MiXCR, producing one record per CDR3 protein. Of 250,000 or so distinct CDR3 sequences in the sample, 3.6% are singletons; the top ten hold under 20%. The sequences come from PBMCs, collected 15 days after the yellow fever booster vaccination. These receptors were obtained from a man between 18 and 29 years old who received the YFV17D yellow fever vaccine.

This clonotype occurred many times. V gene TRBV7-2 combines with J gene TRBJ2-5; 8 bases line up with TRBD1. The CDR3 covers 14 residues. In germline, CDR1 is SGHTA, CDR2 FQGNSA. J gave up 5 bases and V 5 bases, and 7 bases lay outside the gene matches. The CDR3 region is CASSADRAAETQYF. The DNA for the CDR3 is TGTGCCAGCAGCGCGGACAGGGCGGCGGAGACCCAGTACTTC.

This clonotype was recorded many times. The rearrangement links TRBV12-3 or TRBV12-4 to TRBJ1-1; 9 bases are a match to TRBD1. The CDR3 covers 14 residues. V dropped 6 bases and J dropped 4; count of bases not matched to a gene: 6. CDR3 DNA sequence: TGTGCCAGCAGGGGTGACAGGGGGGGCACTGAAGCTTTCTTT. Amino acid sequence: CASRGDRGGTEAFF.

This clonotype was found many times. The V call is TRBV5-1, the J call TRBJ2-5; D unclear. V gave up 0 bases and J gave up 7 bases, with 13 bases separating them. Per the germline V gene, CDR1 is SGHRS and CDR2 is YFSETQ. CDR3 size: 14 residues. The CDR3 protein is CASSLDTHGGTQYF. Here the CDR3 DNA reads TGCGCCAGCAGCTTGGATACACACGGCGGGACCCAGTACTTC.